The 21 T cell receptor beta chains below all came from one sample that was sequenced in a study of somatic mutations in cytotoxic T cells in rheumatoid arthritis (dated by TCRdb to the late 2010s). Library preparation employed the immunoSEQ multiplex PCR assay. TCRdb retrieved this table from immuneACCESS and kept in-frame rearrangements only. Not all clones are present; in checked studies, unresolved V genes account for under half, and no reason is known for the remainder. Here the sample has about 6,700 clones; roughly 70% occur a single time. The top ten constitute around two fifths of the sample. The specimen was CD8+ T cells sorted from blood. These receptor sequences come from a man in his forties in good health.

V gene TRBV6-5 combines with J gene TRBJ2-1; D is unclear. The CDR3 totals 15 residues. CDR1 MNHEY and CDR2 SVGAGI come from the germline V gene. Trimming shortened V by 2 bases and J by 6 bases, and 14 bases separated the two germline ends. CDR3 amino acids: CASSYPTLDGNEQFF. DNA of the CDR3: TGTGCCAGCAGTTACCCCACCTTGGACGGCAATGAGCAGTTCTTC.

This chain uses TRBV5-1 with TRBJ1-6, with 7 bases matching TRBD1. V lost 5 bases and J lost 4; bases outside the gene matches: 9. There are 16 residues in the CDR3. Germline V CDR1 and CDR2: SGHRS, YFSETQ. The CDR3 reads CASSTGTEGYNSPLHF. The CDR3 DNA reads TGCGCCAGCAGTACCGGGACAGAGGGATATAATTCACCCCTCCACTTT.

This clone was seen only once. The gene calls are TRBV11-2 and TRBJ2-7; TRBD1 is a possible D gene (6 bases). Germline-derived CDR1 and CDR2 are SGHAT and FQNNGV. This CDR3 has 14 amino acids. The V end lost 3 bases, the J end lost 0 bases, and 9 bases lay between the germline ends. The CDR3 bases are TGTGCCAGCAGCTTTGGGACACTCTCCTACGAGCAGTACTTC. This sequence encodes CASSFGTLSYEQYF.

This chain uses TRBV11-2 with TRBJ2-3; D not certain. CDR3 length: 10 amino acids. Germline V CDR1 and CDR2: SGHAT, FQNNGV. V was trimmed by 5 bases and J by 11 bases, leaving 8 bases between them. This CDR3 is CASSLTGQYF. CDR3 sequence (DNA): TGTGCCAGCAGCCTTACGGGGCAGTATTTT. Looking up the rest from reference TRBV11-2 and TRBJ2-3 gives the full variable domain: EAGVAQSPRYKIIEKRQSVAFWCNPISGHATLYWYQQILGQGPKLLIQFQNNGVVDDSQLPKDRFSAERLKGVDSTLKIQPAKLEDSAVYLCASSLTGQYFGPGTRLTVL.

Only a few counts were recorded for this clone. This chain connects TRBV6-4 to TRBJ2-1; TRBD1 might be the D (6 bases). V was trimmed by 6 bases and J by 6 bases, leaving 12 bases between them. The length of the CDR3 is 13 residues. The germline gives CDR1 MRHNA, CDR2 SNTAGT. The CDR3 nucleotides are TGTGCCAGCAGCAGGGGAGAGGCCAATGAGCAGTTCTTC. Amino acids: CASSRGEANEQFF.

The V and J genes are TRBV7-9 and TRBJ1-1, with 9 bases that match TRBD1. Germline lookup yields CDR1 SEHNR and CDR2 FQNEAQ (reference sequence). CDR3 length: 12 amino acids. After removal of 6 bases from V and 10 bases from J, the junction contained 6 bases not matched to a gene. The CDR3 spells CASSRTGERAFF. In DNA, the CDR3 is TGTGCCAGCAGTCGGACAGGGGAGCGAGCTTTCTTT.

V and J are TRBV9 and TRBJ2-1, with D possibly matching TRBD2 (5 bases). V was shortened by 0 bases and J by 5 bases, with 15 bases between the two germline ends. The length of the CDR3 is 16 residues. Germline-derived CDR1 and CDR2 are SGDLS and YYNGEE. CDR3 amino acids: CASSVGRAETNNEQFF. CDR3 nucleotides: TGTGCCAGCAGCGTAGGGCGAGCGGAGACAAACAATGAGCAGTTCTTC.

The rearrangement uses TRBV29-1 and TRBJ2-2; D not resolved. V dropped 7 bases and J dropped 0 bases, with 9 bases sitting between them. CDR3 length equals 13 residues. Germline lookup yields CDR1 SQVTM and CDR2 ANQGSEA. The CDR3 region has the DNA TGCAGCGGAGGACCAGCGAACACCGGGGAGCTGTTTTTT. Its translation is CSGGPANTGELFF.

The chain combines TRBV2 with TRBJ2-3; 8 positions match TRBD2. V lost 3 bases and J lost 2; bases outside the gene matches: 7. The CDR3 length is 16 residues. Germline values: CDR1 SNHLY, CDR2 FYNNEI. The CDR3 spells CASSDGGGLNTDTQYF. Written as DNA, the CDR3 is TGTGCCAGCAGTGATGGCGGGGGGCTAAACACAGATACGCAGTATTTT. Variable domain in full (rest from reference TRBV2 and TRBJ2-3): EPEVTQTPSHQVTQMGQEVILRCVPISNHLYFYWYRQILGQKVEFLVSFYNNEISEKSEIFDDQFSVERPDGSNFTLKIRSTKLEDSAMYFCASSDGGGLNTDTQYFGPGTRLTVL.

The V and J genes are TRBV7-9 and TRBJ2-3, with D perhaps TRBD2 (6 bases). The germline CDR1 and CDR2 sequences are SEHNR and FQNEAQ (reference sequence). The V gene lost 3 bases and the J gene lost 3 bases, with 13 bases spanning the gap. The CDR3 is 15 residues long. The CDR3, as DNA: TGTGCCAGCAGCTTGGGGGTAGCGGAAACAGATACGCAGTATTTT. Translated, it gives CASSLGVAETDTQYF.

This sequence joins TRBV7-8 and TRBJ2-3; possible D gene TRBD1, 6 bases. The CDR3 covers 19 residues. Germline V CDR1 and CDR2: SGHVS, FQNEAQ. V was pared by 6 bases and J by 0 bases, with 25 bases between. Here the CDR3 reads CASRERRARTEESTDTQYF. CDR3 nucleotide sequence: TGTGCCAGCAGAGAACGAAGAGCCCGGACAGAGGAGAGCACAGATACGCAGTATTTT.

The V and J genes are TRBV7-8 and TRBJ1-5, with D possibly being TRBD1 (6 bases). The CDR3 runs to 14 residues. V lost 1 base, J lost 7 bases, and 11 bases lay in between. The germline CDR1 and CDR2 sequences are SGHVS and FQNEAQ. The CDR3 nucleotides read TGTGCCAGCAGCTTAGTAGGGGGAAGGCAGCCCCAGCATTTT. Residues: CASSLVGGRQPQHF.

The rearrangement uses TRBV6-1 and TRBJ2-2; 10 bases are shared with TRBD1. Germline trimming cut 5 bases from V and 4 bases from J; bases unmatched to any gene: 4. In germline, CDR1 is MNHNS, CDR2 SASEGT. This CDR3 region has 15 residues. In DNA, the CDR3 is TGTGCCAGCAGTAGACAGGGGGCAGGCACCGGGGAGCTGTTTTTT. Translation gives CASSRQGAGTGELFF.

The chain joins TRBV9 to TRBJ1-1; no clear D. V lost 4 bases to trimming and J lost 3 bases, with 22 bases between them. The V gene's germline CDR1 is SGDLS and CDR2 YYNGEE. The CDR3 consists of 17 residues. DNA for the CDR3: TGTGCCAGCAGCTCACTATCGGGCGTCGGTCATCACACTGAAGCTTTCTTT. Encoded protein: CASSSLSGVGHHTEAFF.

The rearrangement uses TRBV28 and TRBJ1-1; 7 bases are shared with TRBD1. CDR1 is MDHEN and CDR2 is SYDVKM in the germline V gene. With V trimmed by 3 bases and J by 8 bases, 9 bases remained unmatched. CDR3 length: 14 residues. The CDR3 DNA is TGTGCCAGCAGTTTGGTTTCGGGACAGACGGAAGCTTTCTTT. It translates to CASSLVSGQTEAFF.

The chain is built from TRBV29-1 and TRBJ2-5, with D possibly being TRBD1 (6 bases). This CDR3 spans 13 amino acids. Germline V gives CDR1 SQVTM, CDR2 ANQGSEA. Between the trimmed V and J ends, which lost 4 bases and 3 bases, there was a span of 12 bases. The DNA of the CDR3 is TGCAGCGTTGCCCTTTGGACAGAAGAGACCCAGTACTTC. Encoded protein: CSVALWTEETQYF.

The chain is built from TRBV28 and TRBJ1-5; D remains unclear. Looked up from germline, CDR1 is MDHEN and CDR2 is SYDVKM. Trimming took off 2 bases at V and 4 bases at J, with 12 bases between the two ends. The CDR3 runs to 15 residues. CDR3 protein: CASSLRTRGNQPQHF. CDR3 coding DNA: TGTGCCAGCAGTTTAAGGACCCGAGGGAATCAGCCCCAGCATTTT. The full variable domain, completed using reference TRBV28 and TRBJ1-5, is DVKVTQSSRYLVKRTGEKVFLECVQDMDHENMFWYRQDPGLGLRLIYFSYDVKMKEKGDIPEGYSVSREKKERFSLILESASTNQTSMYLCASSLRTRGNQPQHFGDGTRLSIL.

The chain combines TRBV5-1 with TRBJ2-5; D not resolved. V shed 0 bases and J shed 0 bases, with 6 bases lying between them. In germline, CDR1 is SGHRS, CDR2 YFSETQ. The CDR3 is 14 residues long. For the CDR3, the DNA is TGCGCCAGCAGCTTGGATACGTACCAAGAGACCCAGTACTTC. The encoded protein is CASSLDTYQETQYF.

In this sample, this clone turned up a few times. This chain uses TRBV11-2 with TRBJ2-7; D possibly corresponds to TRBD2 (6 bases). The CDR3 runs 16 residues. The V gene's germline CDR1 is SGHAT and CDR2 FQNNGV. V lost 5 bases to trimming and J lost 2 bases, with 19 bases between them. For the CDR3, the DNA is TGTGCCAGCAGCCCCTTCACGACGGGGGACCCCTACGAGCAGTACGTC. This codes for CASSPFTTGDPYEQYV.

In its sample, this clone is medium-sized. This sequence joins TRBV10-2 and TRBJ2-7, with TRBD2 matching 10 bases. The J segment lost 1 base and the V segment lost 2 bases, leaving 5 bases of the junction unmatched. The germline V gene encodes CDR1 WSHSY and CDR2 SAAADI. The CDR3 is 16 residues long. The CDR3 DNA follows: TGCGCCAGCAGTGAGAATCCTAGCGGGAGATCCTACGAGCAGTACTTC. This gives the protein CASSENPSGRSYEQYF.

This chain's CDR3 is CASSQWVGQGYEQYV. In DNA form, the CDR3 reads TGCGCCAGCAGCCAATGGGTAGGGCAGGGGTACGAGCAGTACGTC. The chain joins TRBV4-3 to TRBJ2-7; maybe TRBD1 (6 bases). The ends were cut back, 2 bases at V and 4 bases at J, with 15 bases in the middle. CDR3 size: 15 residues. Germline V gene sequence: CDR1 LGHNA, CDR2 YSLEER.